These 18 T cell receptor beta chains were sequenced from one sample in a study of blood T cells in healthy people across ages. The use of a sample-barcoded 5' primer and a J-beta primer mix characterized a second PCR of about 6 to 11 cycles. One entry per CDR3 protein, called by TCRdb with MiXCR from the 5' RACE reads. Among nearly 800,000 distinct CDR3 sequences, more than 55% were seen once, and the ten largest hold roughly 24%. The sequenced material came from blood. The receptors here all came from a man aged 40-50 years in good health.

This clonotype was counted between two and nine times. The V and J genes are TRBV7-2 and TRBJ2-7; D gene uncertain. Between the trimmed V and J ends, which lost 2 bases and 2 bases, there was a span of 7 bases. Germline V gene sequence: CDR1 SGHTA, CDR2 FQGNSA. This CDR3 spans 13 amino acids. CDR3 coding DNA: TGTGCCAGCAGCTTACATTCCCCCTACGAGCAGTACTTC. Its protein is CASSLHSPYEQYF.

The table lists this clonotype with a few counts. The chain couples TRBV7-2 to TRBJ2-1, with a tentative D call TRBD1 (5 bases). Per germline, CDR1 SGHTA and CDR2 FQGNSA. CDR3 size: 14 residues. Trimming pared 5 bases from V and 2 bases from J, leaving 10 bases between. The CDR3, as DNA: TGTGCCAGCAGCGAAGAGACAGCCTACAATGAGCAGTTCTTC. It translates to CASSEETAYNEQFF.

This clonotype was recorded once. This chain uses TRBV20-1 with TRBJ1-2; D unresolved. CDR1 is DFQATT, CDR2 SNEGSKA, per germline (reference sequence). The CDR3 runs to 12 residues. CDR3 loop: CSAGVGNYGYTF. DNA for the CDR3: TGCAGCGCCGGGGTGGGCAACTATGGCTACACCTTC.

This chain connects TRBV12-5 to TRBJ2-3; TRBD2 agrees at 12 bases. In germline, CDR1 is LGHNT, CDR2 FRNRAP. The CDR3 runs to 18 residues. Trimming removed 3 bases from V and 1 base from J; junction bases left unmatched: 8. CDR3 coding DNA: TGTGCTAGTGGTTTAGGGAAACGGACTAGCGGGGGCACAGATACGCAGTATTTT. Its translation: CASGLGKRTSGGTDTQYF.

The chain employs TRBV24-1 and TRBJ2-1; 9 nucleotides align to TRBD2. V lost 3 bases to trimming and J lost 7 bases; unmatched junction nucleotides: 9. The CDR3 extends over 16 amino acids. Germline V gives CDR1 KGHDR, CDR2 SFDVKD. This CDR3 reads CATSDPQAGGRNEQFF. The CDR3 DNA is TGTGCCACCAGTGATCCACAAGCGGGAGGAAGAAATGAGCAGTTCTTC.

The chain links TRBV12-3 or TRBV12-4 to TRBJ1-1, with D unresolved. Trimming stripped 0 bases from V and 5 bases from J, with 13 bases between. This CDR3 is built from 15 residues. CDR3 region: CASSLAPGLETEAFF. CDR3 DNA: TGTGCCAGCAGTTTAGCGCCGGGGTTGGAGACTGAAGCTTTCTTT.

The chain combines TRBV2 with TRBJ2-1; 8 bases are a match to TRBD2. With V trimmed by 7 bases and J by 7 bases, 12 bases remained unmatched. Germline V lookup: CDR1 SNHLY, CDR2 FYNNEI. CDR3 length: 15 amino acids. The CDR3 DNA is TGTGCCAGCACTCCCCCCGGCGGGGGGCGGAATGAGCAGTTCTTC. This encodes CASTPPGGGRNEQFF.

The chain uses TRBV7-9 and TRBJ2-3; perhaps TRBD1 as D (5 bases). Germline CDR1 SEHNR, CDR2 FQNEAQ (reference sequence). Deletions cut 0 bases from V and 6 bases from J, with 7 bases between. This CDR3 has 13 residues. CDR3 amino acids: CASSLAHRDTQYF. CDR3 DNA: TGTGCCAGCAGCTTAGCTCACAGGGATACGCAGTATTTT.

The V and J genes are TRBV6-5 and TRBJ1-2, with 9 bases identical to TRBD1. The trim removed 9 bases at V and 8 bases at J, leaving 7 bases unmatched. Germline V lookup: CDR1 MNHEY, CDR2 SVGAGI. This CDR3 has 12 residues. CDR3 amino acids: CASSTGGGGYTF. CDR3 sequence (DNA): TGTGCCAGTTCAACAGGGGGCGGAGGCTACACCTTC.

In this sample, this clonotype turned up a few times. This rearrangement joins TRBV29-1 to TRBJ1-4, with 7 positions matching TRBD1. CDR1 is SQVTM and CDR2 is ANQGSEA in the germline V gene. The CDR3 is made up of 16 amino acids. V lost 4 bases and J lost 5; bases outside the gene matches: 13. This CDR3 is CSVGFHPGQRNEKLFF. The CDR3 bases are TGCAGCGTTGGGTTTCACCCGGGACAGAGAAATGAAAAACTGTTTTTT.

This clonotype was seen at least ten times. This chain links TRBV27 with TRBJ2-7; possible D gene TRBD2, 5 bases. This CDR3 spans 14 amino acids. V dropped 3 bases and J dropped 3 bases, with 12 bases sitting between them. Germline values: CDR1 MNHEY, CDR2 SMNVEV (reference sequence). CDR3 loop: CASSFSGGSYEQYF. The CDR3 nucleotides are TGTGCCAGCAGTTTTTCAGGAGGTAGCTACGAGCAGTACTTC.

Points on this clonotype: One end of the junction fails to match germline, which may point to a read error. The chain joins TRBV4-3 to TRBJ2-6, with a possible D match to TRBD1 (6 bases). Germline values: CDR1 LGHNA, CDR2 YSLEER. This CDR3 is built from 16 residues. The chain's CDR3 is CASRRTGTSRANVPTF. CDR3 nucleotides: TGCGCCAGCAGGCGTACAGGGACGTCTAGGGCCAACGTCCCGACTTTC.

This clonotype has a handful of counts. This chain uses TRBV20-1 with TRBJ2-4; D may be TRBD1 or TRBD2 (5 bases each). The J call may be faulty, since TRBJ2-7 better matches the DNA end. This CDR3 comprises 11 residues. Germline V gene lookup returns CDR1 DFQATT and CDR2 SNEGSKA (reference sequence). CDR3 loop: CSARGDGEQYF. The CDR3, as DNA: TGCAGTGCTAGAGGGGACGGCGAGCAGTACTTC.

The genes are TRBV20-1 and TRBJ2-5; 8 bases are a match to TRBD1. V was clipped by 2 bases and J by 11 bases; unmatched bases: 7. The length of the CDR3 is 12 residues. Germline CDR1 is DFQATT and CDR2 is SNEGSKA (reference sequence). The CDR3 is CSARQGASEQYF. The CDR3 nucleotides are TGCAGTGCTAGACAGGGGGCCAGTGAGCAGTACTTC.

V is TRBV12-3 or TRBV12-4 and J is TRBJ2-7; the D call may be TRBD1 or TRBD2 (5 bases each). V was trimmed by 4 bases and J by 6 bases, leaving 19 bases between them. The CDR3 consists of 15 residues. The DNA for the CDR3 is TGTGCCAGCAGTTCTTCCCCAGGGACGGCTGTCGAGCAGTACTTC. Its translation is CASSSSPGTAVEQYF.

The CDR3 reads CASSYSGTTRGNNYGYTF. In DNA, the CDR3 is TGTGCCAGCAGTTACTCCGGGACCACCAGGGGGAATAACTATGGCTACACCTTC. The gene calls are TRBV6-2 or TRBV6-3 and TRBJ1-2; 7 positions match TRBD1. CDR3 size: 18 residues. V lost 0 bases and J lost 1; bases outside the gene matches: 11. Looked up from germline, CDR1 is MNHEY and CDR2 is SVGEGT.

The V and J genes are TRBV10-3 and TRBJ2-1; D perhaps matches TRBD1 (6 bases). The better agreement between TRBJ2-7 and the DNA end casts doubt on the J call. The CDR3 spans 13 residues. Germline CDR1 ENHRY, CDR2 SYGVKD. The CDR3 loop reads CAIRDSSYNEQYF. The CDR3, as DNA: TGTGCCATCAGGGACAGCTCCTACAATGAGCAGTACTTC.

The V call is TRBV4-2, the J call TRBJ1-1, with 7 bases aligning to TRBD1. Looked up from germline, CDR1 is LGHNA and CDR2 is YNFKEQ. The CDR3 spans 16 residues. J gave up 1 base and V 0 bases, and 5 bases lay outside the gene matches. This CDR3 is CASSQEGGQANTEAFF. The CDR3, as DNA: TGTGCCAGCAGCCAAGAAGGAGGACAGGCGAACACTGAAGCTTTCTTT.